This TCR beta chain was sequenced for a study of shared clonotypes between healthy human individuals. The protocol was immunoSEQ multiplex PCR, while the TCRdb copy is restricted to in-frame clones and leaves out a portion. The data show about 680,000 clones, about 90% seen once. CD8 cells classed as naive were CD45RO-negative and positively selected for CCR7, excluding terminally differentiated effector memory CD45RA+ cells. A single count supports this clone. Germline V gives CDR1 MNHEY, CDR2 SVGAGI. The CDR3 has 14 amino acids. Trimming left V 6 bases short and J 6 bases short, with 15 bases between.

This clonotype was sampled from a man aged 30 to 45 in good health. The sequenced sample was naive CD8+ T cells sorted from blood. The rearrangement joins TRBV6-5 to TRBJ2-1, with D maybe TRBD1 (6 bases). The CDR3 spells CASSFGTPPNEQFF. The DNA of the CDR3 is TGTGCCAGCAGCTTCGGGACACCACCCAATGAGCAGTTCTTC.